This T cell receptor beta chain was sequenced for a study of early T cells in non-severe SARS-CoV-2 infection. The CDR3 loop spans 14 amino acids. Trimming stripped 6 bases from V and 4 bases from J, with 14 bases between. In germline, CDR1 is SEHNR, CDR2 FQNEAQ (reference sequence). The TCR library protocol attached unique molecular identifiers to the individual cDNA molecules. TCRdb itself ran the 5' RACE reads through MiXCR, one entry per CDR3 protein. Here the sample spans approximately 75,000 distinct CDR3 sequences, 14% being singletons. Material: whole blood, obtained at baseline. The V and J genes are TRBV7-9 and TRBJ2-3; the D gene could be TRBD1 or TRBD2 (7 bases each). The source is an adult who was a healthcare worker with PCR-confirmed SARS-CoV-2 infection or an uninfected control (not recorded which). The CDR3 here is CASSYSGGADTQYF. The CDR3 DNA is TGTGCCAGCAGTTACTCAGGGGGGGCAGATACGCAGTATTTT.